This entry concerns a single TCR beta chain. Antigen specificity is unknown. This specimen belongs to a study of cytomegalovirus exposure and HLA in healthy donors. Study-wide background: A previous analysis identified 100 million or so unique TCR beta sequences derived from around 200 million T cells. Broader study findings: Analyses of presence and absence presupposed an approximately uniform sequencing depth across donors. When analyzed later, a missense DCLRE1C variant was found to be linked to TCR beta V- and J-gene trimming. While the bulk of TCR sequences proved rare, some public TCRs turned up in many donors.

This PCR relied on a set of 60 Vbeta primers and 13 Jbeta primers. Profiling relied on immunoSEQ multiplex PCR, and the TCRdb table lists in-frame clones only, not all of them. The sample shows 130,000 to 150,000 clones, over 60% of them seen only once. CDR3 length equals 15 residues. V was shortened by 4 bases and J by 7 bases, with 22 bases between the two germline ends. Germline V gene lookup returns CDR1 GTSNPN and CDR2 SVGIG (reference sequence). This TCR was recovered from a woman in her twenties or thirties in good health and CMV-seropositive. Sequenced sample: PBMCs. This chain uses TRBV30 with TRBJ1-2; D not resolved. The CDR3 coding sequence is TGTGCCTGGATGGCTCCCCCCGCGGTTACCCGTGGCTACACCTTC. It codes for CAWMAPPAVTRGYTF.